This TCR beta chain was retrieved from a study of Graves' ophthalmopathy and Graves' hyperthyroidism. Study-wide results and caveats: Researchers report that a 13-signature model separated ophthalmopathy from stable hyperthyroidism, posting around 86% sensitivity and approximately 81% specificity. Ophthalmopathy progression was predicted by the model at less than 71% sensitivity and about 74% specificity.

The sequenced template was RNA, covering the TCR beta CDR3 region. The workflow started with a first-round RT-PCR run with HTBI primers and then moved on to a second-round multiplex PCR. MiXCR was run by TCRdb on the multiplex PCR reads, yielding one entry per CDR3 protein. The table shows a few hundred thousand distinct CDR3 sequences, with roughly 21% occurring only once. The CDR3 has 17 residues. The V gene's germline CDR1 is MNHEY and CDR2 SVGEGT. Trimming took off 6 bases at V and 0 bases at J, with 21 bases between the two ends. Exclusion criteria comprised other autoimmune diseases, uncontrolled infections, pregnancy or lactation in patients. Regarding this clonotype: What it binds is not known.

This receptor was taken from a woman between 45 and 65 years old with Graves' ophthalmopathy. The sequencing input was peripheral blood. The chain recombines TRBV6-2 or TRBV6-3 with TRBJ2-7, with D maybe TRBD1 (5 bases). CDR3: CASSHPGATESSYEQYF. Here the CDR3 DNA reads TGTGCCAGCAGCCACCCAGGAGCGACAGAAAGCTCCTACGAGCAGTACTTC.